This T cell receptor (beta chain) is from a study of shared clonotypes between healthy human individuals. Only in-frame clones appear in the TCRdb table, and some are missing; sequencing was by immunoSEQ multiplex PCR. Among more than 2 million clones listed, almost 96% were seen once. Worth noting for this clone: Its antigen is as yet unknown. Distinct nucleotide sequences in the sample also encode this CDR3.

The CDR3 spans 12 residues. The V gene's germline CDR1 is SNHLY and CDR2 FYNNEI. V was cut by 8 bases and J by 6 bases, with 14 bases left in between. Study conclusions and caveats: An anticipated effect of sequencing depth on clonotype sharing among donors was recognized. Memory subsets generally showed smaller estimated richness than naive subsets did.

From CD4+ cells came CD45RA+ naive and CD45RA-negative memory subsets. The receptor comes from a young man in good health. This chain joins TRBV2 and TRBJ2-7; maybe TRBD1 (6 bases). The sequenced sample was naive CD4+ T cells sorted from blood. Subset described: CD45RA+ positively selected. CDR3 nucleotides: TGTGCCAGCCGCTTGGCAGGGGCCGAGCAGTACTTC. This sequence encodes CASRLAGAEQYF.